The 32 T cell receptor beta chains below all came from one sample that was sequenced in a study of PD-L1 blockade in urothelial cancer. Indicated time point: pretreatment peripheral blood. Data came from immunoSEQ multiplex PCR; TCRdb stores just in-frame clones and leaves some out. The sample yields about 56,000 clones, roughly 85% seen once. The material sequenced was PBMCs, taken around atezolizumab (anti-PD-L1) treatment. Receptor source: a man between 65 and 85 years old with urothelial cancer.

The CDR3 sequence: CTSSQVQGGTEAFF. The DNA for the CDR3 is TGCACCAGCAGCCAAGTGCAGGGAGGGACTGAAGCTTTCTTT. This chain uses TRBV1 with TRBJ1-1. TRBV1 is a pseudogene locus. This CDR3 has 14 residues.

On this clone: A single base separates this from a much larger clone, so it may be a read error. V is TRBV28 and J is TRBJ2-1; TRBD2 matches 9 bases. J lost 0 bases, V lost 6 bases, and 3 bases had no gene match. The CDR3 contains 15 residues. Germline values: CDR1 MDHEN, CDR2 SYDVKM. The CDR3 DNA reads as TGTGCCAGCAGCCTTAGCGGGAGCTCCTACAATGAGCAGTTCTTC. Translating gives CASSLSGSSYNEQFF.

The CDR3, as DNA: TGTGCCAGCAGCGCCTACAGGGAAGCCACCTTC. It specifies CASSAYREATF. This rearrangement joins TRBV7-2 to TRBJ1-2, with D perhaps matching TRBD1 (6 bases). Germline V gene data show CDR1 as SGHTA and CDR2 as FQGNSA. CDR3 length: 11 residues. Trimming shortened V by 5 bases and J by 13 bases, and 14 bases separated the two germline ends.

V usage is TRBV18 and J usage is TRBJ2-5; 9 positions match TRBD2. V shed 3 bases, J shed 0 bases, and the junction held 5 bases outside the gene matches. Germline assignment: CDR1 KGHSH and CDR2 LQKENI. The length of the CDR3 is 16 residues. CDR3: CASSPISGGHQETQYF. The CDR3 DNA reads as TGTGCCAGCTCACCCATTAGCGGGGGTCACCAAGAGACCCAGTACTTC.

This chain uses TRBV19 with TRBJ2-5, with TRBD2 matching over 11 bases. Germline CDR1 reads LNHDA; CDR2 reads SQIVND (reference sequence). The CDR3 length is 17 residues. V lost 6 bases to trimming and J lost 1 base; unmatched junction nucleotides: 10. CDR3 loop: CASSRGASGRIQETQYF. CDR3 coding DNA: TGTGCCAGTAGCCGTGGGGCTAGCGGGAGGATCCAAGAGACCCAGTACTTC.

The chain links TRBV27 to TRBJ1-4; possible D gene TRBD1, 5 bases. V was shortened by 5 bases and J by 0 bases, with 10 bases between the two germline ends. The CDR3 contains 15 residues. Germline V gene data show CDR1 as MNHEY and CDR2 as SMNVEV (reference sequence). CDR3 DNA sequence: TGTGCCAGCAGTCTCAGGGATTCAACTAATGAAAAACTGTTTTTT. It encodes CASSLRDSTNEKLFF.

This chain links TRBV7-9 with TRBJ1-1, with 11 bases fitting TRBD1. V was clipped by 4 bases and J by 6 bases; unmatched bases: 4. From germline, CDR1 is SEHNR and CDR2 FQNEAQ (reference sequence). The CDR3 is 14 amino acids. CDR3 sequence reads: CASSSPDRGPEAFF. The CDR3 region has the DNA TGTGCCAGCAGCTCCCCGGACAGGGGGCCTGAAGCTTTCTTT.

CDR3 in amino acids: CASSGQNTGELFF. DNA of the CDR3: TGTGCCAGCAGTGGACAGAACACCGGGGAGCTGTTTTTT. The V call is TRBV28, the J call TRBJ2-2; a possible D gene is TRBD1 (5 bases). This CDR3 has 13 amino acids. Deletions cut 5 bases from V and 1 base from J, with 5 bases between. Germline loops: CDR1 MDHEN, CDR2 SYDVKM.

The rearrangement links TRBV11-2 to TRBJ2-7; D gene unclear. The V gene's germline CDR1 is SGHAT and CDR2 FQNNGV. The CDR3 loop spans 11 amino acids. Trimming took 4 bases from V and 3 from J, leaving 4 bases between them. CDR3 nucleotide sequence: TGTGCCAGCAGCTCAAACTACGAGCAGTACTTC. Its protein product is CASSSNYEQYF.

This clone has just a few counts. The chain links TRBV11-2 to TRBJ1-1; 8 bases are a match to TRBD1. The CDR3 has 15 residues. The junction had 15 bases not matched to a gene; V was cut back by 5 bases and J by 10 bases. Germline V gene lookup returns CDR1 SGHAT and CDR2 FQNNGV. Here the CDR3 reads CASSLALGQGAGAFF. The CDR3 DNA sequence: TGTGCCAGCAGCCTAGCTTTAGGGCAGGGGGCAGGAGCTTTCTTT.

The CDR3 spells CASSPTGREQETQYF. As DNA, the CDR3 is TGTGCCAGCAGCCCCACTGGGAGAGAACAAGAGACCCAGTACTTC. The chain couples TRBV7-6 to TRBJ2-5; D is possibly TRBD2 (5 bases). The length of the CDR3 is 15 residues. CDR1 is SGHVS and CDR2 is FNYEAQ in the germline V gene. Trimming removed 5 bases at V and 2 bases at J, with 15 bases between.

In regard to this clone: Compared with germline, one end of the junction differs, possibly owing to a read error. The chain employs TRBV27 and TRBJ2-7, with D perhaps matching TRBD1 (6 bases). Germline CDR1 MNHEY, CDR2 SMNVEV (reference sequence). There are 15 residues in the CDR3. The CDR3: CASSPLDSPPAEGRF. The CDR3 DNA is TGTGCCAGCAGTCCCTTGGACAGTCCTCCTGCTGAAGGTCGCTTC.

This sequence joins TRBV6-4 and TRBJ2-1, with 10 bases lining up with TRBD2. V lost 0 bases, J lost 7 bases, and 9 bases stayed unmatched. Germline V gene lookup returns CDR1 MRHNA and CDR2 SNTAGT. The CDR3 has 17 amino acids. The CDR3 nucleotides are TGTGCCAGCAGTGACTCGATTTCAGCGGGAGGGAAGAATGAGCAGTTCTTC. Its protein is CASSDSISAGGKNEQFF.

The chain links TRBV2 to TRBJ2-3; a weak D match, TRBD1 (6 bases). V was cut by 8 bases and J by 4 bases, with 7 bases left in between. This CDR3 is built from 11 residues. Germline V lookup: CDR1 SNHLY, CDR2 FYNNEI. The CDR3 bases are TGTGCCAGCGCAGGGGCAGATACGCAGTATTTT. This sequence encodes CASAGADTQYF.

The table lists this clone with a count of one. The genes are TRBV6-5 and TRBJ2-7; TRBD1 might be the D (6 bases). Between the trimmed V and J ends, which lost 1 base and 5 bases, there was a span of 9 bases. The CDR3 covers 13 residues. The germline V gene has CDR1 MNHEY and CDR2 SVGAGI. CDR3 sequence: CASSYWAGDEQYF. The CDR3 nucleotides are TGTGCCAGCAGTTACTGGGCAGGGGACGAGCAGTACTTC.

This chain uses TRBV28 with TRBJ1-5; weak D call: TRBD1 (5 bases). CDR3 length: 12 residues. Trimming took 7 bases from V and 2 from J, leaving 6 bases between them. Germline values: CDR1 MDHEN, CDR2 SYDVKM. As DNA, the CDR3 is TGTGCCAGCAAGACAGGCAATCAGCCCCAGCATTTT. It translates to CASKTGNQPQHF.

The chain uses TRBV4-1 and TRBJ2-7; possibly TRBD2 for D (6 bases). V was trimmed by 2 bases and J by 0 bases, leaving 14 bases between them. This CDR3 is 16 amino acids long. CDR1 is MGHRA and CDR2 is YSYEKL in the germline V gene. CDR3 sequence: CASSQQTAGSSYEQYF. The CDR3, as DNA: TGCGCCAGCAGCCAACAGACGGCGGGGTCCTCCTACGAGCAGTACTTC.

This chain links TRBV7-3 with TRBJ2-7, with 8 bases identical to TRBD1. The CDR3 totals 12 residues. Trimming took 4 bases from V and 8 from J; bases not matched to a gene: 4. CDR1 is SGHTA and CDR2 is FQGTGA in the germline V gene. In DNA, the CDR3 is TGTGCCAGCAGCTCGGACAGGGAGAAGCAGTACTTC. Residues: CASSSDREKQYF.

CDR3 amino acids: CASSRPRDVDYGYTF. The CDR3 region has the DNA TGTGCCAGCAGTCGACCGAGGGATGTGGACTATGGCTACACCTTC. The rearrangement uses TRBV28 and TRBJ1-2; D is undetermined. Germline lookup yields CDR1 MDHEN and CDR2 SYDVKM. The V gene lost 5 bases and the J gene lost 3 bases, with 16 bases spanning the gap. The CDR3 runs to 15 residues.

This clone was observed a few times. The chain employs TRBV10-2 and TRBJ2-1; D might be TRBD2 (7 bases). Looked up from germline, CDR1 is WSHSY and CDR2 is SAAADI. The V end was cut by 0 bases, the J end by 8 bases, with 11 bases between. The CDR3 extends over 14 amino acids. CDR3 bases: TGCGCCAGCAGTGAGTCCACAGGGAGGGATGAGCAGTTCTTC. It specifies CASSESTGRDEQFF.

The CDR3 spells CASSQPPTGLAADSTDTQYF. As DNA, the CDR3 is TGTGCCAGCAGCCAACCCCCAACGGGACTAGCGGCTGATAGCACAGATACGCAGTATTTT. J is TRBJ2-3 and V is TRBV4-2, with 11 bases fitting TRBD2. This CDR3 contains 20 residues. Germline-derived CDR1 and CDR2 are LGHNA and YNFKEQ. The V segment lost 2 bases and the J segment 0 bases; nucleotides outside the gene matches: 13.

This chain's CDR3 is CASSLEGQGAGGYTF. Here the CDR3 DNA reads TGTGCCAGCAGCTTAGAGGGACAGGGGGCAGGAGGCTACACCTTC. This chain joins TRBV7-9 and TRBJ1-2; the match to TRBD1 covers 12 bases. V lost 1 base, J lost 8 bases, and 5 bases stayed unmatched. CDR3 length: 15 residues. CDR1 and CDR2 from the germline V gene are SEHNR and FQNEAQ (reference sequence).

The V and J genes are TRBV9 and TRBJ2-7, with D unclear. Germline V gives CDR1 SGDLS, CDR2 YYNGEE. Trimming took 0 bases from V and 0 from J, leaving 7 bases between them. This CDR3 has 14 residues. Written as DNA, the CDR3 is TGTGCCAGCAGCGTAGGGCGGAGCTCCTACGAGCAGTACTTC. It codes for CASSVGRSSYEQYF.

This chain joins TRBV7-6 and TRBJ2-3, with TRBD2 matching over 7 bases. The CDR3 spans 14 residues. Germline loops: CDR1 SGHVS, CDR2 FNYEAQ. After removal of 0 bases from V and 6 bases from J, the junction contained 3 bases not matched to a gene. This CDR3 is CASSLAGGSDTQYF. The CDR3 region has the DNA TGTGCCAGCAGCTTAGCGGGAGGGTCGGATACGCAGTATTTT.

The chain couples TRBV7-9 to TRBJ2-2; a weak D match, TRBD2 (5 bases). The CDR3 consists of 14 residues. Trimming took off 5 bases at V and 1 base at J, with 8 bases between the two ends. CDR1 and CDR2 from the germline V gene are SEHNR and FQNEAQ (reference sequence). The CDR3 protein is CASSDGLNTGELFF. The CDR3 DNA is TGTGCCAGCAGCGATGGACTGAACACCGGGGAGCTGTTTTTT.

The chain links TRBV20-1 to TRBJ2-7; perhaps TRBD1 as D (5 bases). The germline V gene has CDR1 DFQATT and CDR2 SNEGSKA (reference sequence). Trimming stripped 6 bases from V and 3 bases from J, with 9 bases between. This CDR3 is 11 amino acids long. CDR3 coding DNA: TGCAGTGCCGGCAGGGACTACGAGCAGTACTTC. Protein: CSAGRDYEQYF.

The V and J genes are TRBV10-2 and TRBJ1-1, with a weak D call TRBD1 (5 bases). CDR1 and CDR2 from the germline V gene are WSHSY and SAAADI. The CDR3 spans 13 residues. With 4 bases removed from V and 3 bases from J, the gap between germline ends came to 9 bases. As DNA, the CDR3 is TGCGCCAGCAGTGCCCAGGGCTACACTGAAGCTTTCTTT. Its protein product is CASSAQGYTEAFF.

This chain links TRBV7-9 with TRBJ2-5; TRBD2 aligns across 11 bases. This CDR3 comprises 17 residues. CDR1 is SEHNR, CDR2 FQNEAQ, per germline (reference sequence). V lost 5 bases and J lost 0; bases outside the gene matches: 8. This CDR3 is CASSHPVTSGDQETQYF. The CDR3 bases are TGTGCCAGCAGCCACCCGGTGACTAGCGGGGACCAAGAGACCCAGTACTTC.

This chain links TRBV29-1 with TRBJ1-1; TRBD1 agrees at 8 bases. This CDR3 has 15 residues. CDR1 is SQVTM, CDR2 ANQGSEA, per germline. Trimming removed 7 bases from V and 3 bases from J; junction bases left unmatched: 13. In DNA form, the CDR3 reads TGCAGCGCCAGATACGGGACAGGAGGGGACACTGAAGCTTTCTTT. Translating it yields CSARYGTGGDTEAFF.

This clone was counted between two and nine times. This chain uses TRBV5-5 with TRBJ2-7; possibly TRBD2 for D (5 bases). This CDR3 has 17 residues. V was trimmed by 1 base and J by 0 bases, leaving 17 bases between them. Germline lookup yields CDR1 SGHKS and CDR2 YYEKEE (reference sequence). The DNA for the CDR3 is TGTGCCAGCAGCTTGAATTGGGCAAGCGGAGCCTCCTACGAGCAGTACTTC. It specifies CASSLNWASGASYEQYF.

A single count supports this clone. The genes are TRBV4-2 and TRBJ2-5; the D gene is possibly TRBD2 (5 bases). This CDR3 has 15 residues. Trimming shortened V by 4 bases and J by 1 base, and 13 bases separated the two germline ends. Germline V gene sequence: CDR1 LGHNA, CDR2 YNFKEQ. The CDR3, as DNA: TGTGCCAGCAGCCCGAAAGCCGGGATCCAAGAGACCCAGTACTTC. This gives the protein CASSPKAGIQETQYF.

The V and J genes are TRBV5-5 and TRBJ2-2, with TRBD2 identical over 10 bases. CDR3 size: 15 residues. CDR1 is SGHKS and CDR2 is YYEKEE in the germline V gene (reference sequence). V shed 4 bases, J shed 6 bases, and the junction held 6 bases outside the gene matches. This CDR3 reads CASSPSTSGSGELFF. The CDR3 coding sequence is TGTGCCAGCAGCCCCTCGACTAGCGGGTCCGGGGAGCTGTTTTTT.